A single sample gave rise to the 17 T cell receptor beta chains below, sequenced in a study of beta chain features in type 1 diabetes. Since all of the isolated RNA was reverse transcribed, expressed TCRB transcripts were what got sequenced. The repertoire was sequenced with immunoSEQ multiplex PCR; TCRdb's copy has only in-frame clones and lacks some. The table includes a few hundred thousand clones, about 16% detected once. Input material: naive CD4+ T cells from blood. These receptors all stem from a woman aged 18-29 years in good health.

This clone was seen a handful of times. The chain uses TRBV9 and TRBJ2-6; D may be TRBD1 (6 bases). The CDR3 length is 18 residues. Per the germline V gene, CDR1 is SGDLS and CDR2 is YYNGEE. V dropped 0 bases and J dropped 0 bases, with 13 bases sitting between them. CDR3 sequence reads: CASSVGGQPFSGANVLTF. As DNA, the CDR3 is TGTGCCAGCAGCGTAGGAGGACAGCCTTTCTCTGGGGCCAACGTCCTGACTTTC.

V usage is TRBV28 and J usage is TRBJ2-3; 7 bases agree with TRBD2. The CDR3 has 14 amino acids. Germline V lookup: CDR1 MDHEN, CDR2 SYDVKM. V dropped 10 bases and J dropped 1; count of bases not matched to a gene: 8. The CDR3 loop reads CAIEPGLRTDTQYF. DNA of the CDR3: TGTGCCATCGAACCGGGACTACGCACAGATACGCAGTATTTT.

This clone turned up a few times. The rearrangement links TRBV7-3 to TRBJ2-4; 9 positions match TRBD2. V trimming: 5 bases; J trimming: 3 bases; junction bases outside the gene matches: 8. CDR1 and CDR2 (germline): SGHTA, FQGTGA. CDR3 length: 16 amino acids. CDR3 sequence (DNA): TGTGCCAGCAGCATGGGACTAGCTTCAAGCAAAAACATTCAGTACTTC. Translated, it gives CASSMGLASSKNIQYF.

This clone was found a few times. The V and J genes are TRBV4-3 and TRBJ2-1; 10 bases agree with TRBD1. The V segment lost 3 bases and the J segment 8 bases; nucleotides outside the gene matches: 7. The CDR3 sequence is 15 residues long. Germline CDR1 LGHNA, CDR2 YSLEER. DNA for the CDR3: TGCGCCAGCAGCCAGGGGGGACAGGGGATCGATGAGCAGTTCTTC. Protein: CASSQGGQGIDEQFF.

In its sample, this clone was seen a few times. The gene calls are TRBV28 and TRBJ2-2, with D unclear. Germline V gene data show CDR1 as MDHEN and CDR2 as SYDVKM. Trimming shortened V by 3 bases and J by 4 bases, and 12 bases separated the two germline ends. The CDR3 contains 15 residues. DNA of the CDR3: TGTGCCAGCAGTTTGACCGGGTTGAGCACCGGGGAGCTGTTTTTT. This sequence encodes CASSLTGLSTGELFF.

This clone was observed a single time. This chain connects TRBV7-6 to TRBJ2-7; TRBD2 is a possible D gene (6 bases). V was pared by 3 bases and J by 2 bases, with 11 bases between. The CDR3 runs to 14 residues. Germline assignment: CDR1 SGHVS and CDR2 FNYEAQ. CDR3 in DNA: TGTGCCAGCAGCTTCGGGCGGGGACCCTACGAGCAGTACTTC. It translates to CASSFGRGPYEQYF.

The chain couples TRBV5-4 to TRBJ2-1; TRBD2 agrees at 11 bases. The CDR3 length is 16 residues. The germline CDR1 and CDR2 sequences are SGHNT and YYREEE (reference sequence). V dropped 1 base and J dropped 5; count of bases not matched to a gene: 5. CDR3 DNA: TGTGCCAGCAGCTTGCGCCTAGCGGGAGGAAACAATGAGCAGTTCTTC. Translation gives CASSLRLAGGNNEQFF.

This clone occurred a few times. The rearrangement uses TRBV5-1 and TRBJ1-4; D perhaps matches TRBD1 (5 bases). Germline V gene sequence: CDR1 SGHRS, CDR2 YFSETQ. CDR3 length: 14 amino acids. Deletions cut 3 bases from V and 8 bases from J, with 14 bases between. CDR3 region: CASSYQDSSEKLFF. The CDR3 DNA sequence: TGCGCCAGCAGCTACCAAGACAGTAGCGAAAAACTGTTTTTT.

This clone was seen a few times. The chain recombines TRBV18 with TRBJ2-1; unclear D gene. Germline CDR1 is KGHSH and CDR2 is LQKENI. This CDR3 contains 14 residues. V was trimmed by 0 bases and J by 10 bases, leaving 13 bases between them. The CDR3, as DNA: TGTGCCAGCTCACCACCGGAAGGAGTTAACGAGCAGTTCTTC. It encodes CASSPPEGVNEQFF.

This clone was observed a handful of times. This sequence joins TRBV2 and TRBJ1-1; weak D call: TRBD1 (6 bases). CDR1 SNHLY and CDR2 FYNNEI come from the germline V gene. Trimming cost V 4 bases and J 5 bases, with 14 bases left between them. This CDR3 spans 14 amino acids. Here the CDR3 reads CASSAGFQGTEAFF. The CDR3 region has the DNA TGTGCCAGCAGTGCAGGCTTCCAGGGGACTGAAGCTTTCTTT.

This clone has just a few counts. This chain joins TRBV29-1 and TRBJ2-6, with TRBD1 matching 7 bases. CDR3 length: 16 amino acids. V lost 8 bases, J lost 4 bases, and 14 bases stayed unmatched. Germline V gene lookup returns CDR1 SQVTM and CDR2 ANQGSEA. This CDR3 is CSLRQGQSPGANVLTF. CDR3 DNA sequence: TGCAGCCTTAGACAGGGTCAATCTCCAGGGGCCAACGTCCTGACTTTC.

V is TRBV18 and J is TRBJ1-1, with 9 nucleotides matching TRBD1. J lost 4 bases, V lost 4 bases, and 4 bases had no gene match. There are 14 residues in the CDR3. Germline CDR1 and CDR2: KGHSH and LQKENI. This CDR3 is CASSLKGQGTEAFF. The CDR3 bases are TGTGCCAGCTCACTGAAGGGACAGGGCACTGAAGCTTTCTTT. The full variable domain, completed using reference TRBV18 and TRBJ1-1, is NAGVMQNPRHLVRRRGQEARLRCSPMKGHSHVYWYRQLPEEGLKFMVYLQKENIIDESGMPKERFSAEFPKEGPSILRIQQVVRGDSAAYFCASSLKGQGTEAFFGQGTRLTVV.

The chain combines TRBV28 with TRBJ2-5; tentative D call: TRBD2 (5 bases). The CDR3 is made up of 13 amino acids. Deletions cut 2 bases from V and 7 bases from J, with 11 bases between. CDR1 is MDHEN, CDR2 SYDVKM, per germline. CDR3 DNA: TGTGCCAGCAGTTTACCTCCGGCGGGGACCCAGTACTTC. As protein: CASSLPPAGTQYF.

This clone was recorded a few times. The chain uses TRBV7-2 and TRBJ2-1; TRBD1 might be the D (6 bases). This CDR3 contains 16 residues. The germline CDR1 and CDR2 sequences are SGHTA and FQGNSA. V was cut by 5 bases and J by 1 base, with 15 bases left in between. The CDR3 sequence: CASSRDRRLSYNEQFF. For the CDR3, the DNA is TGTGCCAGCAGCCGAGACAGGCGTCTGTCCTACAATGAGCAGTTCTTC. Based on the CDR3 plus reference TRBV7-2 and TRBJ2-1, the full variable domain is GAGVSQSPSNKVTEKGKDVELRCDPISGHTALYWYRQSLGQGLEFLIYFQGNSAPDKSGLPSDRFSAERTGGSVSTLTIQRTQQEDSAVYLCASSRDRRLSYNEQFFGPGTRLTVL.

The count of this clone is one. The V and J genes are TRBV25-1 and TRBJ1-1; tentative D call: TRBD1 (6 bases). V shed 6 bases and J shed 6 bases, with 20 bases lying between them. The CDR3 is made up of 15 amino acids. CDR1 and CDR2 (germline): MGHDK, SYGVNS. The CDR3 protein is CASSKSGRGIAEAFF. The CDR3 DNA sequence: TGTGCCAGCAGCAAATCCGGTAGGGGGATCGCTGAAGCTTTCTTT. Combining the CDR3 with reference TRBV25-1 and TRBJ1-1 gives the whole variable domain EADIYQTPRYLVIGTGKKITLECSQTMGHDKMYWYQQDPGMELHLIHYSYGVNSTEKGDLSSESTVSRIRTEHFPLTLESARPSHTSQYLCASSKSGRGIAEAFFGQGTRLTVV.

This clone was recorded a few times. In DNA, the CDR3 is TGTGCCAGCAGTGCAGGGGTCCCAGATACGCAGTATTTT. This translates into CASSAGVPDTQYF. The chain has TRBV28 and TRBJ2-3, with D possibly TRBD1 on 6 matching bases. The germline gives CDR1 MDHEN, CDR2 SYDVKM. The ends were cut back, 5 bases at V and 4 bases at J, with 10 bases in the middle. The CDR3 is 13 residues long.

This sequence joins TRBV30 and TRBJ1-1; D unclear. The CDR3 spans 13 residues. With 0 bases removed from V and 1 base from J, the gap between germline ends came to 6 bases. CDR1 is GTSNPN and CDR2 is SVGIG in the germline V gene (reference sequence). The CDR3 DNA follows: TGTGCCTGGAGTGTTCAGTGGAACACTGAAGCTTTCTTT. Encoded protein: CAWSVQWNTEAFF.